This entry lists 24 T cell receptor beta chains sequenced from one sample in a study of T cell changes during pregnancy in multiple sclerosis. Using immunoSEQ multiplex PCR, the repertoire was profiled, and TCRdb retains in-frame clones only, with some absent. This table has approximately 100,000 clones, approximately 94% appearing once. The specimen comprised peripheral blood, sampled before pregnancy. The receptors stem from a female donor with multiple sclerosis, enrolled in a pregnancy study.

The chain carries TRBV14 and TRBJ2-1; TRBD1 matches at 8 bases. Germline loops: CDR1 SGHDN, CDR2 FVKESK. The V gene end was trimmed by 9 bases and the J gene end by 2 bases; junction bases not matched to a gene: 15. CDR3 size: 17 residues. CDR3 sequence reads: CASSRGRVSLPYNEQFF. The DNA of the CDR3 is TGTGCCAGTAGCAGGGGGCGGGTGTCTCTCCCCTACAATGAGCAGTTCTTC.

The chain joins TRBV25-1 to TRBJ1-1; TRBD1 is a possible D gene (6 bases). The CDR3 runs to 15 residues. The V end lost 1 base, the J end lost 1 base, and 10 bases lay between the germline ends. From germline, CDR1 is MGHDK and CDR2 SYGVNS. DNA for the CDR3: TGTGCCAGCAGTGAATTTCAGGGGCAGAACACTGAAGCTTTCTTT. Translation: CASSEFQGQNTEAFF.

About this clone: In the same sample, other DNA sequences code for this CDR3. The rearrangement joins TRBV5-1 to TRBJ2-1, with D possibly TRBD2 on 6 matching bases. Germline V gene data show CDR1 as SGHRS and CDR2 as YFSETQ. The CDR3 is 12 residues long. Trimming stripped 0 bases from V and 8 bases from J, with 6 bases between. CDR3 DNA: TGCGCCAGCAGCTTGGGGGGGGATGAGCAGTTCTTC. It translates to CASSLGGDEQFF.

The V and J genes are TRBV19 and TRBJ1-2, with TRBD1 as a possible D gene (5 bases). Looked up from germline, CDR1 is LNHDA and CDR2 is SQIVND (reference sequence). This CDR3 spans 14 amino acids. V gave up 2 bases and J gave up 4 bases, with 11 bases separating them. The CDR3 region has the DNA TGTGCCAGTAGTATAAGGCAGGGCAGCTATGGCTACACCTTC. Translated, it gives CASSIRQGSYGYTF.

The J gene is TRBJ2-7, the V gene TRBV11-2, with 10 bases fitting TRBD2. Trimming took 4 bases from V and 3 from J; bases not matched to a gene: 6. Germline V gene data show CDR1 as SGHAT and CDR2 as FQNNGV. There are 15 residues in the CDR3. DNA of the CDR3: TGTGCCAGCAGCTCCCTAGCGGGAGAGTACTACGAGCAGTACTTC. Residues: CASSSLAGEYYEQYF.

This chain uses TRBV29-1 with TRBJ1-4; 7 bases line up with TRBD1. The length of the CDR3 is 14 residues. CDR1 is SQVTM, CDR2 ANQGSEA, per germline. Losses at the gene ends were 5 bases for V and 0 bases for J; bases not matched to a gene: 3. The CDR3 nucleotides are TGCAGCGTTCTCGACAGGGCAACTAATGAAAAACTGTTTTTT. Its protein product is CSVLDRATNEKLFF. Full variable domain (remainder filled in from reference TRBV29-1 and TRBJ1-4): SAVISQKPSRDICQRGTSLTIQCQVDSQVTMMFWYRQQPGQSLTLIATANQGSEATYESGFVIDKFPISRPNLTFSTLTVSNMSPEDSSIYLCSVLDRATNEKLFFGSGTQLSVL.

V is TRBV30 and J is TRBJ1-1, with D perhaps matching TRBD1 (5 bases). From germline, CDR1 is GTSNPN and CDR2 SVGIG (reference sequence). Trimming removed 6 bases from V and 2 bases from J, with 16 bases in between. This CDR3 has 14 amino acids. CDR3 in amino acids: CACLNGGANTEAFF. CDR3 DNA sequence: TGTGCCTGTCTAAATGGCGGGGCCAACACTGAAGCTTTCTTT.

The CDR3 sequence is CASSLGGNRYF. The CDR3 bases are TGTGCCAGCAGCTTGGGCGGGAATAGGTACTTC. J is TRBJ2-4 and V is TRBV5-6, with D perhaps TRBD2 (6 bases). Germline CDR1 and CDR2: SGHDT and YYEEEE. With 0 bases removed from V and 15 bases from J, the gap between germline ends came to 10 bases. The CDR3 consists of 11 residues.

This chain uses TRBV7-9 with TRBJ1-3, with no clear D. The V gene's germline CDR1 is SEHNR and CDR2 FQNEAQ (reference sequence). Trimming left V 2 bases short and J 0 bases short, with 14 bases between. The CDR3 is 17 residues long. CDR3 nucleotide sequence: TGTGCCAGCAGCTTAAGGCGGGATCAGTCCTCTGGAAACACCATATATTTT. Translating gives CASSLRRDQSSGNTIYF.

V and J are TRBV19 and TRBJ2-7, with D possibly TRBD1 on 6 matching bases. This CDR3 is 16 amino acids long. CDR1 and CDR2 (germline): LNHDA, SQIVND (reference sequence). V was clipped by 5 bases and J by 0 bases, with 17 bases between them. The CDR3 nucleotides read TGTGCCAGTAGTGGCGGTGGGGGCGGCCACTCCTACGAGCAGTACTTC. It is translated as CASSGGGGGHSYEQYF. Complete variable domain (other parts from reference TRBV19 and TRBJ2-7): DGGITQSPKYLFRKEGQNVTLSCEQNLNHDAMYWYRQDPGQGLRLIYYSQIVNDFQKGDIAEGYSVSREKKESFPLTVTSAQKNPTAFYLCASSGGGGGHSYEQYFGPGTRLTVT.

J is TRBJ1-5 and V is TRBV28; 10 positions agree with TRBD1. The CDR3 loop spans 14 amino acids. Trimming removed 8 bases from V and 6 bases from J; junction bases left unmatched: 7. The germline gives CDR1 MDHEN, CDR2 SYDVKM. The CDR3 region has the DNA TGTGCCAGCCGGGACAGGGGTTCCGGTCAGCCCCAGCATTTT. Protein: CASRDRGSGQPQHF. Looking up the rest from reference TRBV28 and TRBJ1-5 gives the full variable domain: DVKVTQSSRYLVKRTGEKVFLECVQDMDHENMFWYRQDPGLGLRLIYFSYDVKMKEKGDIPEGYSVSREKKERFSLILESASTNQTSMYLCASRDRGSGQPQHFGDGTRLSIL.

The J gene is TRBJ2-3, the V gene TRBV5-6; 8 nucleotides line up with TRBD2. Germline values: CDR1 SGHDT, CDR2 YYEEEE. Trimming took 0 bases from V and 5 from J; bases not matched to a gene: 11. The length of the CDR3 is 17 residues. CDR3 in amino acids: CASSLGETRLAGDTQYF. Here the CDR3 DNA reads TGTGCCAGCAGCTTGGGGGAGACGCGGCTAGCGGGAGATACGCAGTATTTT.

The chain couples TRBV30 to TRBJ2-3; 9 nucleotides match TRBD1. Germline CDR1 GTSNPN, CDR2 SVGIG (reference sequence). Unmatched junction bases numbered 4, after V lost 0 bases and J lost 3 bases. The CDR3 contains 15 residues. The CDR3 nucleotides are TGTGCCTGGAGTGTACAGGGGGCAAAGACAGATACGCAGTATTTT. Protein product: CAWSVQGAKTDTQYF.

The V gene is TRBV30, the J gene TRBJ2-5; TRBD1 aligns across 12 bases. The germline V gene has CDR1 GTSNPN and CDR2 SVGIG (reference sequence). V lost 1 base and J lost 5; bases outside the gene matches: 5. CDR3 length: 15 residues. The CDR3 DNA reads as TGTGCCTGGAGTGAGGGACAGGGGGCCGTCGAGACCCAGTACTTC. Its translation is CAWSEGQGAVETQYF.

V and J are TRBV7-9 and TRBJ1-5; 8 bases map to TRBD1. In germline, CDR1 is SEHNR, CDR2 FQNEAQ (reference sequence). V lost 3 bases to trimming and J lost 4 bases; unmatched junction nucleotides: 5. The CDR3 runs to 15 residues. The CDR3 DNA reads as TGTGCCAGCAGCTTTGGCACAGGGGGTAATCAGCCCCAGCATTTT. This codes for CASSFGTGGNQPQHF.

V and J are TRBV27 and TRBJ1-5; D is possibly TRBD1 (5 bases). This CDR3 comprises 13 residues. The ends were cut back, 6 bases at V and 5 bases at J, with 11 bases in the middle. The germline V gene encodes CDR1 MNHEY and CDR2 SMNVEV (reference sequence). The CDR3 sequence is CASSPGLYQPQHF. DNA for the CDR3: TGTGCCAGCAGCCCAGGGCTGTATCAGCCCCAGCATTTT.

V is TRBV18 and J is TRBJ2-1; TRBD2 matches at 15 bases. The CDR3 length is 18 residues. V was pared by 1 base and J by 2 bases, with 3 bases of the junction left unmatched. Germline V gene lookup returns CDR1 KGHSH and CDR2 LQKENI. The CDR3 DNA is TGTGCCAGCTCACCACGGACTAGCGGGAGGGTAACCTACAATGAGCAGTTCTTC. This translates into CASSPRTSGRVTYNEQFF.

The CDR3 sequence: CASSQRGGTGSETQYF. Here the CDR3 DNA reads TGTGCCAGCAGCCAACGAGGTGGGACAGGCTCAGAGACCCAGTACTTC. V gene TRBV14 combines with J gene TRBJ2-5; 8 bases are shared with TRBD1. The CDR3 contains 16 residues. With 2 bases clipped from V and 4 bases from J, the junction kept 9 bases outside the gene matches. CDR1 and CDR2 from the germline V gene are SGHDN and FVKESK.

The chain's CDR3 is CASSLQAEQYF. The DNA for the CDR3 is TGTGCCAGCAGCTTGCAAGCCGAGCAGTACTTC. The chain couples TRBV5-4 to TRBJ2-7; D remains ambiguous. The germline CDR1 and CDR2 sequences are SGHNT and YYREEE (reference sequence). V gave up 1 base and J gave up 6 bases, with 5 bases separating them. The CDR3 totals 11 residues.

The CDR3 protein is CASTGGRAKNIQYF. The CDR3, as DNA: TGTGCCAGCACGGGAGGCCGAGCCAAAAACATTCAGTACTTC. V is TRBV28 and J is TRBJ2-4, with 7 bases lining up with TRBD2. The germline V gene has CDR1 MDHEN and CDR2 SYDVKM. V dropped 7 bases and J dropped 0; count of bases not matched to a gene: 3. The CDR3 spans 14 residues.

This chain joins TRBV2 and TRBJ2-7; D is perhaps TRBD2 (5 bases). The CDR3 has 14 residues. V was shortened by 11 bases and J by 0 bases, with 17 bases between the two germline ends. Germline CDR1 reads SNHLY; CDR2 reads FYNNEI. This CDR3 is CAGSLTAGSYEQYF. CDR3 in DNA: TGTGCCGGGAGTCTAACTGCAGGCTCCTACGAGCAGTACTTC.

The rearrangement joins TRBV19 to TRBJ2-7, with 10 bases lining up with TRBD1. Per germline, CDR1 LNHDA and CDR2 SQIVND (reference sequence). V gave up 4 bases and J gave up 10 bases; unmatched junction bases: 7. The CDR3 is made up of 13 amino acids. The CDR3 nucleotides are TGTGCCAGTAGTACCCAGACAGGGGGCGACCAGTACTTC. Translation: CASSTQTGGDQYF.

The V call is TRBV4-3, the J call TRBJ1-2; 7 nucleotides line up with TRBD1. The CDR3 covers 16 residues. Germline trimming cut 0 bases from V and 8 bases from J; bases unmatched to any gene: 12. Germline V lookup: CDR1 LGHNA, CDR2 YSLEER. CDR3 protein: CASSQDRGVSRFGYTF. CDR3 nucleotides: TGCGCCAGCAGCCAAGACAGGGGGGTGTCCCGATTCGGCTACACCTTC.

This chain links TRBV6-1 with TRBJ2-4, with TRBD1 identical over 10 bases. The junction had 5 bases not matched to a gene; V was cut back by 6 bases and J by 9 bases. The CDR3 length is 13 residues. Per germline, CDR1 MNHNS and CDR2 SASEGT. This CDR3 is CASSGQGVGIQYF. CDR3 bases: TGTGCCAGCAGCGGACAGGGGGTGGGCATTCAGTACTTC.